One sample yielded the 20 T cell receptor beta chains listed below, sequenced in a study of blood T cell repertoires in COVID-19. TCRdb's table, derived via immunoSEQ multiplex PCR, lists solely in-frame clones and lacks some. The profile covers some 37,000 clones, with 81% appearing a single time and around 28% taken by the ten largest. The source material was peripheral blood. These TCRs come from a man of 80 years or more with active or convalescent COVID-19.

The chain uses TRBV19 and TRBJ2-7, with D perhaps matching TRBD2 (6 bases). In germline, CDR1 is LNHDA, CDR2 SQIVND (reference sequence). The CDR3 contains 13 residues. V was shortened by 5 bases and J by 5 bases, with 13 bases between the two germline ends. CDR3 sequence reads: CASSWRGTNEQYF. In DNA, the CDR3 is TGTGCCAGTAGTTGGCGGGGCACTAACGAGCAGTACTTC. Complete variable domain (other parts from reference TRBV19 and TRBJ2-7): DGGITQSPKYLFRKEGQNVTLSCEQNLNHDAMYWYRQDPGQGLRLIYYSQIVNDFQKGDIAEGYSVSREKKESFPLTVTSAQKNPTAFYLCASSWRGTNEQYFGPGTRLTVT.

This clone was observed once. The chain joins TRBV12-3 or TRBV12-4 to TRBJ1-5; 8 bases match TRBD1. V shed 6 bases and J 4 bases; nucleotides not matched to a gene: 2. The CDR3 consists of 13 residues. CDR3 bases: TGTGCCAGCAGGAGGACAGGGAATCAGCCCCAGCATTTT. Amino acids: CASRRTGNQPQHF.

This chain uses TRBV4-3 with TRBJ2-1, with 9 bases fitting TRBD2. V lost 2 bases, J lost 4 bases, and 12 bases stayed unmatched. Looked up from germline, CDR1 is LGHNA and CDR2 is YSLEER. The CDR3 totals 18 residues. For the CDR3, the DNA is TGCGCCAGCAGCCAACGGGCTAGCGGGACCATGATATACAATGAGCAGTTCTTC. Amino acid sequence: CASSQRASGTMIYNEQFF.

The chain links TRBV7-9 to TRBJ1-1, with D possibly matching TRBD1 (5 bases). The V gene's germline CDR1 is SEHNR and CDR2 FQNEAQ (reference sequence). The CDR3 length is 15 residues. V was trimmed by 7 bases and J by 5 bases, leaving 20 bases between them. The CDR3 spells CASNPRDFQGTEAFF. The DNA for the CDR3 is TGTGCCAGCAACCCCCGGGACTTTCAAGGGACTGAAGCTTTCTTT.

The chain employs TRBV27 and TRBJ1-6, with D perhaps TRBD1 (5 bases). The germline gives CDR1 MNHEY, CDR2 SMNVEV (reference sequence). The CDR3 totals 19 residues. V dropped 6 bases and J dropped 7 bases, with 28 bases sitting between them. The CDR3 loop reads CASSQPRRGGIRENSPLHF. CDR3 DNA sequence: TGTGCCAGCAGCCAACCGAGGAGGGGAGGTATAAGGGAAAATTCACCCCTCCACTTT.

The chain carries TRBV9 and TRBJ2-7; the match to TRBD1 covers 7 bases. CDR1 is SGDLS, CDR2 YYNGEE, per germline. The V and J ends lost 4 bases and 7 bases, in that order; junction bases with no gene match: 8. The CDR3 runs 13 residues. The chain's CDR3 is CASSPWDRREQYF. For the CDR3, the DNA is TGTGCCAGCAGCCCATGGGACAGAAGGGAGCAGTACTTC.

This clone was found once. This sequence joins TRBV7-2 and TRBJ2-4; D unresolved. Trimming pared 6 bases from V and 2 bases from J, leaving 8 bases between. The germline V gene has CDR1 SGHTA and CDR2 FQGNSA. The CDR3 has 13 residues. The CDR3 protein is CASRLGSKNIQYF. For the CDR3, the DNA is TGTGCCAGCAGGCTAGGATCCAAAAACATTCAGTACTTC.

V and J are TRBV5-1 and TRBJ1-2; TRBD1 matches at 7 bases. CDR3 size: 14 residues. After removal of 7 bases from V and 0 bases from J, the junction contained 6 bases not matched to a gene. CDR1 and CDR2 (germline): SGHRS, YFSETQ. CDR3 amino acids: CASGGTATNYGYTF. The CDR3 DNA reads TGCGCCAGCGGCGGGACAGCTACTAACTATGGCTACACCTTC.

The chain links TRBV6-6 to TRBJ2-2; 8 bases fit TRBD1. CDR3 length equals 13 residues. CDR1 MNHNY and CDR2 SVGAGI come from the germline V gene (reference sequence). J was trimmed by 6 bases and V by 6 bases; bases with no gene match: 3. The CDR3 loop reads CASRQQGAGELFF. In DNA form, the CDR3 reads TGTGCCAGCAGGCAACAGGGGGCCGGGGAGCTGTTTTTT.

The chain has TRBV6-5 and TRBJ1-4; tentative D call: TRBD1 (5 bases). CDR3 size: 14 residues. From germline, CDR1 is MNHEY and CDR2 SVGAGI. Trimming removed 6 bases from V and 6 bases from J, with 14 bases in between. CDR3 nucleotides: TGTGCCAGCAGACCCCAGGGTATTCATGAAAAACTGTTTTTT. It codes for CASRPQGIHEKLFF.

This chain connects TRBV18 to TRBJ1-1; D ambiguous. This CDR3 has 15 residues. Germline lookup yields CDR1 KGHSH and CDR2 LQKENI. The ends were cut back, 3 bases at V and 1 base at J, with 12 bases in the middle. The CDR3 sequence is CASSPGIQRNTEAFF. CDR3 nucleotide sequence: TGTGCCAGCTCACCCGGGATACAAAGGAACACTGAAGCTTTCTTT.

The chain carries TRBV25-1 and TRBJ2-5; D is ambiguous. The CDR3 runs to 14 residues. Germline CDR1 MGHDK, CDR2 SYGVNS. V was pared by 3 bases and J by 5 bases, with 13 bases between. The CDR3 here is CASSDSGRGETQYF. The CDR3, as DNA: TGTGCCAGCAGTGATTCAGGCCGTGGGGAGACCCAGTACTTC.

J is TRBJ2-7 and V is TRBV27; 9 bases fit TRBD2. Looked up from germline, CDR1 is MNHEY and CDR2 is SMNVEV (reference sequence). CDR3 length equals 14 residues. Germline trimming cut 3 bases from V and 2 bases from J; bases unmatched to any gene: 2. In nucleotides, the CDR3 is TGTGCCAGCAGTTTTAGCGGGAGTGCCTACGAGCAGTACTTC. Protein sequence: CASSFSGSAYEQYF.

This rearrangement joins TRBV19 to TRBJ2-3; possibly TRBD1 for D (6 bases). CDR3 length: 14 amino acids. V was cut by 6 bases and J by 2 bases, with 12 bases left in between. Per the germline V gene, CDR1 is LNHDA and CDR2 is SQIVND (reference sequence). In DNA, the CDR3 is TGTGCCAGTAGCACAGGGACGTCCACAGATACGCAGTATTTT. It codes for CASSTGTSTDTQYF.

V and J are TRBV7-9 and TRBJ2-1, with 13 bases lining up with TRBD2. Germline V gene data show CDR1 as SEHNR and CDR2 as FQNEAQ (reference sequence). V gave up 5 bases and J gave up 9 bases; unmatched junction bases: 7. This CDR3 is 15 amino acids long. The CDR3, as DNA: TGTGCCAGCAGCGAAGGACTAGCGGGAGATAGTGAGCAGTTCTTC. Translation gives CASSEGLAGDSEQFF.

The chain has TRBV5-6 and TRBJ1-1; D uncertain. CDR1 SGHDT and CDR2 YYEEEE come from the germline V gene. V gave up 0 bases and J gave up 5 bases, with 26 bases separating them. CDR3 length equals 19 residues. The CDR3 bases are TGTGCCAGCAGCTTGGGGGTGGCAGGTTCGGTGATTGGATCGACTGAAGCTTTCTTT. Translation gives CASSLGVAGSVIGSTEAFF. Full variable domain (outside the CDR3, taken from reference TRBV5-6 and TRBJ1-1): DAGVTQSPTHLIKTRGQQVTLRCSPKSGHDTVSWYQQALGQGPQFIFQYYEEEERQRGNFPDRFSGHQFPNYSSELNVNALLLGDSALYLCASSLGVAGSVIGSTEAFFGQGTRLTVV.

The V call is TRBV21-1, the J call TRBJ1-5. TRBV21-1 is a documented pseudogene. The CDR3 extends over 18 amino acids. The DNA of the CDR3 is TGTGCCAGCAGCAAAGGGATGCGGGGGTTTTCGAGCAATCAGCCCCAGCATTTT. It translates to CASSKGMRGFSSNQPQHF.

V is TRBV10-3 and J is TRBJ2-1, with 7 bases fitting TRBD2. CDR1 and CDR2 (germline): ENHRY, SYGVKD. V lost 8 bases to trimming and J lost 5 bases; unmatched junction nucleotides: 12. The CDR3 contains 15 residues. CDR3 protein: CAIRRSSGLNNEQFF. For the CDR3, the DNA is TGTGCCATCCGTAGATCTAGCGGACTCAACAATGAGCAGTTCTTC.

The chain combines TRBV7-2 with TRBJ2-5, with 9 bases aligning to TRBD2. The J segment lost 5 bases and the V segment lost 5 bases, leaving 18 bases of the junction unmatched. This CDR3 has 18 amino acids. The germline V gene has CDR1 SGHTA and CDR2 FQGNSA. The CDR3 here is CASSPPGLGGRARETQYF. CDR3 bases: TGTGCCAGCAGCCCTCCTGGTTTGGGCGGGAGGGCCCGTGAGACCCAGTACTTC.

This clone was counted a single time. The genes are TRBV2 and TRBJ2-3; 10 bases map to TRBD1. This CDR3 spans 14 amino acids. CDR1 is SNHLY, CDR2 FYNNEI, per germline. The V and J ends lost 6 bases and 5 bases, in that order; junction bases with no gene match: 5. The CDR3 DNA follows: TGTGCCAGCAGGACAGGGGGCGCGGTAGATACGCAGTATTTT. Translation: CASRTGGAVDTQYF. The full variable domain, with the rest looked up from reference TRBV2 and TRBJ2-3, is EPEVTQTPSHQVTQMGQEVILRCVPISNHLYFYWYRQILGQKVEFLVSFYNNEISEKSEIFDDQFSVERPDGSNFTLKIRSTKLEDSAMYFCASRTGGAVDTQYFGPGTRLTVL.